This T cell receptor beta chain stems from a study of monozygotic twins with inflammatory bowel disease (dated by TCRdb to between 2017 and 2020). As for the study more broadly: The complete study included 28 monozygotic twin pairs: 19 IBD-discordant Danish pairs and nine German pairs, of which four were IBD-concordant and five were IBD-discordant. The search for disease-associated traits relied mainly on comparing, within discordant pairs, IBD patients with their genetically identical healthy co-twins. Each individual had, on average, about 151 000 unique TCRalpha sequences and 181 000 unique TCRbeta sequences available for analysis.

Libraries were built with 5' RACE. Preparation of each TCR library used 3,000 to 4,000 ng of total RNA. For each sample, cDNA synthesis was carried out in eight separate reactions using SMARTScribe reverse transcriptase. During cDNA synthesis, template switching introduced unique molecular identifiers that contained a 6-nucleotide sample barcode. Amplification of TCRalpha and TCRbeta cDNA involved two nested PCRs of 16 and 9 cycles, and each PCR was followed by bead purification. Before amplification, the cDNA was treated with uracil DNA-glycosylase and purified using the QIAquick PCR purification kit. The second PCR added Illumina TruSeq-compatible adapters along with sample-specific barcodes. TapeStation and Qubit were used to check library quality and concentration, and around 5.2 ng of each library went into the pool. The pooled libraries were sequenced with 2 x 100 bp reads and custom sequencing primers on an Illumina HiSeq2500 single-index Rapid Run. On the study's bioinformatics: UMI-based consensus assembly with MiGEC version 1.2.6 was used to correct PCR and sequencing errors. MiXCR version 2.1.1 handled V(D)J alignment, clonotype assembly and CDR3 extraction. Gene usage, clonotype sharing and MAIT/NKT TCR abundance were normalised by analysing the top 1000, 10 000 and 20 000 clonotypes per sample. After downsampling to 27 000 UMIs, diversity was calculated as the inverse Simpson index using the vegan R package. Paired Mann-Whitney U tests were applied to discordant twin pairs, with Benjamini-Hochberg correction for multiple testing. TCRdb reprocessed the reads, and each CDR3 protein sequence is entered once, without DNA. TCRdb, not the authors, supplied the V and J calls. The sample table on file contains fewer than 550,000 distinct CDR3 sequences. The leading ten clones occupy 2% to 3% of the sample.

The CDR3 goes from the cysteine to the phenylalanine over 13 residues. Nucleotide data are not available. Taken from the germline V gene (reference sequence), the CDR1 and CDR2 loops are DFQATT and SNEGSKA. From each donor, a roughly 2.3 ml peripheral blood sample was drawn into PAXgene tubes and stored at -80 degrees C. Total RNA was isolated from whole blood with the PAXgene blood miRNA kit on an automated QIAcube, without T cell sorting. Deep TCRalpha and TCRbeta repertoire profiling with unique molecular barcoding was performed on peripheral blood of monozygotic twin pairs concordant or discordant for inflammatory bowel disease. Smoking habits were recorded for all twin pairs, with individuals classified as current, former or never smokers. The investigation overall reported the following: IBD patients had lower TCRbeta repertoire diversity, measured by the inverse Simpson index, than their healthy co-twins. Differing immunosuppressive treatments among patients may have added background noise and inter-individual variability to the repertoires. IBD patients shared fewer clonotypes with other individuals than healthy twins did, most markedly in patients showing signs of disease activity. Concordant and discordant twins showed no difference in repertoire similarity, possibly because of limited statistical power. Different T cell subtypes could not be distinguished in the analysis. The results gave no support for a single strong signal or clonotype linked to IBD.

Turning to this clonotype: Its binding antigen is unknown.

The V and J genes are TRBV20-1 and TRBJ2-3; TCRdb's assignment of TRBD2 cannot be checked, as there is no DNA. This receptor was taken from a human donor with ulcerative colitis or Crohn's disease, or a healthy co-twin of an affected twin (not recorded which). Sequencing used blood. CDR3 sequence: CSALREDPDTQYF.